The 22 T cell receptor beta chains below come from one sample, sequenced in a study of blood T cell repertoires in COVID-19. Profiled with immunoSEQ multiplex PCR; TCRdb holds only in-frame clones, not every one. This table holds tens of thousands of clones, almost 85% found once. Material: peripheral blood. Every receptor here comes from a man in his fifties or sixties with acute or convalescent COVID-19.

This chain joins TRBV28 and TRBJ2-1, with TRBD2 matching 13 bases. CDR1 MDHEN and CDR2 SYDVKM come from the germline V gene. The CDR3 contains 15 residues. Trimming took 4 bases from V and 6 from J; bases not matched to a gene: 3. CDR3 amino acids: CASSSLAGGSNEQFF. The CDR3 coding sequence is TGTGCCAGCAGTTCACTAGCGGGAGGGTCCAATGAGCAGTTCTTC.

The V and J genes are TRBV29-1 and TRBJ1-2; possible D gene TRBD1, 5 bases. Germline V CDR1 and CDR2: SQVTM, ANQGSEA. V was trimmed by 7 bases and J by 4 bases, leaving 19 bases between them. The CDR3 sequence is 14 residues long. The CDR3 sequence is CSAVGQGGIYGYTF. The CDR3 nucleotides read TGCAGCGCCGTAGGCCAGGGCGGTATCTATGGCTACACCTTC.

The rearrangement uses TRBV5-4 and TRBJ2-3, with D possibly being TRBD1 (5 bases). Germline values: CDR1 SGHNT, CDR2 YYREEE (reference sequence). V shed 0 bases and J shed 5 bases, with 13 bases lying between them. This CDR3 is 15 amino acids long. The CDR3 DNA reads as TGTGCCAGCAGCTTGGCCGATTGGGGCGTAGATACGCAGTATTTT. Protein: CASSLADWGVDTQYF.

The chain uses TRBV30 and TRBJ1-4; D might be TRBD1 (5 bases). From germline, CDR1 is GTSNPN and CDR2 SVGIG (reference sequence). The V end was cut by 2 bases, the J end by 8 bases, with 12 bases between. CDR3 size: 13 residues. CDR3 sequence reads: CAWSRGGGEKLFF. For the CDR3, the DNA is TGTGCCTGGAGTCGTGGGGGAGGAGAAAAACTGTTTTTT.

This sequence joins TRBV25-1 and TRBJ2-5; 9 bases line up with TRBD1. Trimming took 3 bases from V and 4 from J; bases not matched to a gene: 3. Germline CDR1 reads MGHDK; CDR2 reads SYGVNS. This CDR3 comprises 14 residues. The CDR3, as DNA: TGTGCCAGCAGTGATGGGACAGGGAGAGAGACCCAGTACTTC. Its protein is CASSDGTGRETQYF.

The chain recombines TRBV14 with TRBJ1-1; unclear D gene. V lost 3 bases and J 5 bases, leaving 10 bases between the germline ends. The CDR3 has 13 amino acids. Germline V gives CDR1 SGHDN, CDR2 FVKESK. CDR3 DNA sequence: TGTGCCAGCAGCCAGGGAGACTGGACTGAAGCTTTCTTT. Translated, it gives CASSQGDWTEAFF. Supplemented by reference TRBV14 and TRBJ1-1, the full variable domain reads EAGVTQFPSHSVIEKGQTVTLRCDPISGHDNLYWYRRVMGKEIKFLLHFVKESKQDESGMPNNRFLAERTGGTYSTLKVQPAELEDSGVYFCASSQGDWTEAFFGQGTRLTVV.

In DNA form, the CDR3 reads TGTGCCAGCCTCGAGAGCAGGGTGCATCAGCCCCAGCATTTT. It is translated as CASLESRVHQPQHF. The genes are TRBV28 and TRBJ1-5, with a tentative D call TRBD1 (5 bases). The V gene lost 8 bases and the J gene lost 5 bases, with 16 bases spanning the gap. CDR1 and CDR2 from the germline V gene are MDHEN and SYDVKM. CDR3 size: 14 residues.

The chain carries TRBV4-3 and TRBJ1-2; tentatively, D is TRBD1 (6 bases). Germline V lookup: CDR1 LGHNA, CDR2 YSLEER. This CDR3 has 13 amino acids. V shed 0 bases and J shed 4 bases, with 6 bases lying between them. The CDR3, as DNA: TGCGCCAGCAGCCAAGACAGGGGCTATGGCTACACCTTC. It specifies CASSQDRGYGYTF.

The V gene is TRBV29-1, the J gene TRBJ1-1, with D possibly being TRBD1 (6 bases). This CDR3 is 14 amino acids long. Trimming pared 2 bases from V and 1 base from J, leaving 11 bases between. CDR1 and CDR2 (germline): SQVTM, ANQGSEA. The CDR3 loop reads CSVEPRDTNTEAFF. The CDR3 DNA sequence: TGCAGCGTTGAACCCCGGGACACGAACACTGAAGCTTTCTTT.

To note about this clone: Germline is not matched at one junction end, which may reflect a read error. CDR3 sequence reads: CASSVRYYHEQFF. CDR3 DNA: TGTGCCAGCAGCGTTCGATACTACCATGAGCAGTTCTTC. This chain uses TRBV9 with TRBJ2-1, with D uncertain. CDR1 is SGDLS and CDR2 is YYNGEE in the germline V gene. The CDR3 extends over 13 amino acids.

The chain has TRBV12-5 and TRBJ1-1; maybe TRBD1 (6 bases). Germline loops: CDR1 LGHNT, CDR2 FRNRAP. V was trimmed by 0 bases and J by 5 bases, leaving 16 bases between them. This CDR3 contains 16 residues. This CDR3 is CASGLVVTQGSTEAFF. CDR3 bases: TGTGCTAGTGGTTTGGTTGTGACTCAGGGGTCTACTGAAGCTTTCTTT.

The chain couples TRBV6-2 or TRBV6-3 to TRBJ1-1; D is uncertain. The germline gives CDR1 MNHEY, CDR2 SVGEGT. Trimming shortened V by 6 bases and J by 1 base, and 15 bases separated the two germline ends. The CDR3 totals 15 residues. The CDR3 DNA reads TGTGCCAGCAGCTCTCACTCAACCTGGAACACTGAAGCTTTCTTT. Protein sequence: CASSSHSTWNTEAFF.

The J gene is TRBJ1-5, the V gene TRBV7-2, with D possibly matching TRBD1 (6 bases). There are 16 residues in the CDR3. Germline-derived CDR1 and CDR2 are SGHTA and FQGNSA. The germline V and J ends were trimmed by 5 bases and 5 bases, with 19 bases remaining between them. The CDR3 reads CASSPRGDDRHQPQHF. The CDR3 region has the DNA TGTGCCAGCAGCCCCCGGGGGGACGACAGGCATCAGCCCCAGCATTTT.

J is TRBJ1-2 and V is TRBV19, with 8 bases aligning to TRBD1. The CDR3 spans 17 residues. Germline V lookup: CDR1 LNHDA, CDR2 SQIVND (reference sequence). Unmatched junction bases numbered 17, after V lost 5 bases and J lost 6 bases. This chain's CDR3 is CASSQSGGQASAHGYTF. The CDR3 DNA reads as TGTGCCAGTAGTCAATCGGGGGGACAGGCCTCCGCCCATGGCTACACCTTC.

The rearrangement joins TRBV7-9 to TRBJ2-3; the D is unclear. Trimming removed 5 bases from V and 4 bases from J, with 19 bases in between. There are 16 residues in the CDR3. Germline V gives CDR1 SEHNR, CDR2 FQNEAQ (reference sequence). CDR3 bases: TGTGCCAGCAGCCCCCGGATAGTCCCGAGGCCAGATACGCAGTATTTT. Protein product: CASSPRIVPRPDTQYF. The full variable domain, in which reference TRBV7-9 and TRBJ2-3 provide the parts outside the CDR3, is DTGVSQNPRHKITKRGQNVTFRCDPISEHNRLYWYRQTLGQGPEFLTYFQNEAQLEKSRLLSDRFSAERPKGSFSTLEIQRTEQGDSAMYLCASSPRIVPRPDTQYFGPGTRLTVL.

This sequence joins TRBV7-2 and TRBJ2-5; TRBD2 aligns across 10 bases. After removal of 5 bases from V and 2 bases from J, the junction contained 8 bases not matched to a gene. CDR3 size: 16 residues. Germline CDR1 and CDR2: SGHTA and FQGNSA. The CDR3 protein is CASSVHSAGGQETQYF. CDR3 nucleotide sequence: TGTGCCAGCAGCGTTCACTCAGCGGGGGGGCAAGAGACCCAGTACTTC.

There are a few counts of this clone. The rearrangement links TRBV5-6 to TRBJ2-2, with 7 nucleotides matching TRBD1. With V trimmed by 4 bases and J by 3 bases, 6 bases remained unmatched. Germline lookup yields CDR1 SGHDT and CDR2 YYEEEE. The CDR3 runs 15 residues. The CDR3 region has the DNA TGTGCCAGCAGCAAGGGACAGCTCTACACCGGGGAGCTGTTTTTT. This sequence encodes CASSKGQLYTGELFF.

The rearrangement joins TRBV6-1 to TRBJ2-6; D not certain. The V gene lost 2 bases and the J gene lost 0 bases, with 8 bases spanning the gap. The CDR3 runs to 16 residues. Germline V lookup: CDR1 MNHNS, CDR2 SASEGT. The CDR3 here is CASSEQASSGANVLTF. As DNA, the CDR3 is TGTGCCAGCAGTGAACAGGCCAGCTCTGGGGCCAACGTCCTGACTTTC.

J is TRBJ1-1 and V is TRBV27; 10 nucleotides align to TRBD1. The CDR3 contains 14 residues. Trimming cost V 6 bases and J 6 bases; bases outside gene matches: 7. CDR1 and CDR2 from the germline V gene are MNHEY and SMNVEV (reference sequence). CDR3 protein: CASRPGQGMPEAFF. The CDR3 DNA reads TGTGCCAGCAGACCGGGACAGGGGATGCCTGAAGCTTTCTTT.

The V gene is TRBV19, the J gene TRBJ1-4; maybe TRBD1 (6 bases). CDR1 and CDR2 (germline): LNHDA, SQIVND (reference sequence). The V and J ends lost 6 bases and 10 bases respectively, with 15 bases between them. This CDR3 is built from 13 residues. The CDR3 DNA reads TGTGCCAGTAGCCAGTCAGGGGTTGCAAAACTGTTTTTT. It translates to CASSQSGVAKLFF.

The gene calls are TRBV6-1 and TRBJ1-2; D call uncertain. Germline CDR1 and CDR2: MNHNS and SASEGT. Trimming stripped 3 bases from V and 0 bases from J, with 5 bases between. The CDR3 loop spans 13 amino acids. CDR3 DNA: TGTGCCAGCAGTGACAGCGCTAACTATGGCTACACCTTC. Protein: CASSDSANYGYTF.

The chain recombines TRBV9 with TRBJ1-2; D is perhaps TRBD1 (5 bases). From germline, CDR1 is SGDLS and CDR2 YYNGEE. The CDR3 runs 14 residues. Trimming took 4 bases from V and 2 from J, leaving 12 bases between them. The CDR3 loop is CASSLGRGNYGYTF. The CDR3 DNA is TGTGCCAGCAGCCTTGGGAGGGGCAACTATGGCTACACCTTC. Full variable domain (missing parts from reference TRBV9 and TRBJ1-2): DSGVTQTPKHLITATGQRVTLRCSPRSGDLSVYWYQQSLDQGLQFLIQYYNGEERAKGNILERFSAQQFPDLHSELNLSSLELGDSALYFCASSLGRGNYGYTFGSGTRLTVV.